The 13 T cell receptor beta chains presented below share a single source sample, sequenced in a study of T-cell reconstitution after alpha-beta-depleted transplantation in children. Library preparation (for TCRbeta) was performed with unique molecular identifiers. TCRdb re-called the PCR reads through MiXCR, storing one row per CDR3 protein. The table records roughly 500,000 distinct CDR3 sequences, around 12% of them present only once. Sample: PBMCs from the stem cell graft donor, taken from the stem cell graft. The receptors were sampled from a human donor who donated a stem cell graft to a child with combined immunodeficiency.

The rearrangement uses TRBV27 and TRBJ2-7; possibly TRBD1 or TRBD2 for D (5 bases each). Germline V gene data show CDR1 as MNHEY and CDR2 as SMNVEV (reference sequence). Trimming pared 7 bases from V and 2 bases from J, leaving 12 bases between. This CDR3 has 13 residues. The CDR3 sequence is CASKRGRAYEQYF. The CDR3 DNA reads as TGTGCCAGCAAACGGGGCAGGGCCTACGAGCAGTACTTC.

CDR3 amino acids: CASNPGQGRVGELFF. The CDR3 DNA reads as TGTGCCAGCAACCCGGGACAGGGTCGGGTCGGGGAGCTGTTTTTT. The chain is built from TRBV2 and TRBJ2-2; 9 bases match TRBD1. J gave up 7 bases and V 7 bases, and 10 bases lay outside the gene matches. CDR3 size: 15 residues. Germline V lookup: CDR1 SNHLY, CDR2 FYNNEI.

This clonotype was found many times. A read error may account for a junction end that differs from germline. For the CDR3, the DNA is TGTGCCAGCAGCTTAGGAGGGGCGCAGTACTTC. Its translation: CASSLGGAQYF. The chain employs TRBV12-3 or TRBV12-4 and TRBJ2-5; D is perhaps TRBD2 (6 bases). The CDR3 has 11 residues.

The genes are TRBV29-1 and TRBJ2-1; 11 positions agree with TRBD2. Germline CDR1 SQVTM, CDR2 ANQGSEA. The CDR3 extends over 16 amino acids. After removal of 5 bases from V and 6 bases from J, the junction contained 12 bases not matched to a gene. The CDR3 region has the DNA TGCAGCGTTTTAGGCGGAATTCTAGCGGGGGGCAATGAGCAGTTCTTC. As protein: CSVLGGILAGGNEQFF.

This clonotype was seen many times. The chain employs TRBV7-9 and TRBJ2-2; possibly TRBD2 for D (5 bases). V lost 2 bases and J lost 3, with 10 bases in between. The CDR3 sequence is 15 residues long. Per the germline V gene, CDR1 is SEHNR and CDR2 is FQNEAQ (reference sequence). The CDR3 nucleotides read TGTGCCAGCAGCTTACGAGGGCTGGACACCGGGGAGCTGTTTTTT. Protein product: CASSLRGLDTGELFF.

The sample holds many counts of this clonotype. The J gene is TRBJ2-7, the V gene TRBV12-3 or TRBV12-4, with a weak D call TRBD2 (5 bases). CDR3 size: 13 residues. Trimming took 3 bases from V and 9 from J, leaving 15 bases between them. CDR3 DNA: TGTGCCAGCAGTTTGGGAGACAATTATCGGCAGTACTTC. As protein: CASSLGDNYRQYF.

The CDR3, as DNA: TGCGCCAGCAGCCCGACGGGACAGGGGAGCTCCTACGAGCAGTACTTC. Its protein product is CASSPTGQGSSYEQYF. The V gene is TRBV23-1, the J gene TRBJ2-7; 10 positions agree with TRBD1. TRBV23-1 is marked as an open reading frame, function uncertain. CDR3 length: 16 amino acids. The V gene end was trimmed by 6 bases and the J gene end by 0 bases; junction bases not matched to a gene: 8.

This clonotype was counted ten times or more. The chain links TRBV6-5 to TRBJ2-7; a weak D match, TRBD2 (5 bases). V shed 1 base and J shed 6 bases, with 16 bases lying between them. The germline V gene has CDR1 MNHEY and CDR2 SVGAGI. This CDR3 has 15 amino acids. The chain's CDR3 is CASSYWGAESGEQYF. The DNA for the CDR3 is TGTGCCAGCAGTTACTGGGGAGCAGAGAGCGGCGAGCAGTACTTC.

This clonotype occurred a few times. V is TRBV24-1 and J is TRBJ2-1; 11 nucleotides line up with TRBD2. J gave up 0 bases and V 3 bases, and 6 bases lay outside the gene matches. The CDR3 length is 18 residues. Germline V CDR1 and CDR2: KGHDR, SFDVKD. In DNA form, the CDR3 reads TGTGCCACCAGTGATCCCGGGACTAGCGGTGACTCCTACAATGAGCAGTTCTTC. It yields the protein CATSDPGTSGDSYNEQFF.

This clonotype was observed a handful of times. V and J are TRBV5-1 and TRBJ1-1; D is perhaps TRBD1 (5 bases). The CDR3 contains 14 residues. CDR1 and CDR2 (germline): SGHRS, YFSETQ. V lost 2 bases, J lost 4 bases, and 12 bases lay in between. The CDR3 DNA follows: TGCGCCAGCAGCTTCGGGGCAGGGATCACTGAAGCTTTCTTT. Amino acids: CASSFGAGITEAFF.

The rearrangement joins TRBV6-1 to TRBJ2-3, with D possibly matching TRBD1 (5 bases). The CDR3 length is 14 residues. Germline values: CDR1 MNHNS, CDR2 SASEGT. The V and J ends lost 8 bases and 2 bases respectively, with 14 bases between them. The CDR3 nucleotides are TGTGCCAGCCAGAGACCCAGGGACACAGATACGCAGTATTTT. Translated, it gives CASQRPRDTDTQYF.

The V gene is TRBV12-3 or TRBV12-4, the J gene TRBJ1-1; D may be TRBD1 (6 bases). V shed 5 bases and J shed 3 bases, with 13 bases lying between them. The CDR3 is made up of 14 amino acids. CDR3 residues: CASSPSRQDTEAFF. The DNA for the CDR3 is TGTGCCAGCAGTCCAAGTCGACAGGACACTGAAGCTTTCTTT.

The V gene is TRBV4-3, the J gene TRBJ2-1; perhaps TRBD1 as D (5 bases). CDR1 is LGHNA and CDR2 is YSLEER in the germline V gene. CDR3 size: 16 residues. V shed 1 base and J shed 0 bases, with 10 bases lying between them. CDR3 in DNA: TGCGCCAGCAGCCAAGGGGGCTATAGCTCCTACAATGAGCAGTTCTTC. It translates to CASSQGGYSSYNEQFF.